This TCR beta chain came from a study of blood T cell repertoires in COVID-19. Grouping used clinical history reported by participants in a survey and questionnaire. Per the original methods: Amplification of reference gene primers was used by the study to estimate nucleated cell counts. Measured with immunoSEQ multiplex PCR; TCRdb has only the in-frame clones, and not every one. That table supplies the V and J calls and clone size; D and trimming were determined from the DNA. This sample has a few hundred thousand clones, with around 91% found just once. The receptor's source is a middle-aged woman who had recovered from COVID-19. Sequenced: PBMCs or T cells enriched from blood (not recorded which).

The DNA of the CDR3 is TGTGCCAGCTCACCTAGCGGAATTCAAGAGACCCAGTACTTC. Protein: CASSPSGIQETQYF. The V call is TRBV18, the J call TRBJ2-5, with D possibly matching TRBD2 (6 bases). The CDR3 is made up of 14 amino acids. The ends were cut back, 3 bases at V and 2 bases at J, with 10 bases in the middle. Germline CDR1 KGHSH, CDR2 LQKENI. The whole variable domain, filled in from reference TRBV18 and TRBJ2-5, reads NAGVMQNPRHLVRRRGQEARLRCSPMKGHSHVYWYRQLPEEGLKFMVYLQKENIIDESGMPKERFSAEFPKEGPSILRIQQVVRGDSAAYFCASSPSGIQETQYFGPGTRLLVL.